These 2 T cell receptor beta chains were sequenced from one sample in a study of blood T cell repertoires in COVID-19. Data came from immunoSEQ multiplex PCR; TCRdb stores just in-frame clones and leaves some out. The table includes roughly 250,000 clones, about 87% detected once. Sequences were obtained from peripheral blood. The source is a man between 60 and 70 years old who had recovered from COVID-19.

V is TRBV7-9 and J is TRBJ1-1; D gene uncertain. Germline CDR1 reads SEHNR; CDR2 reads FQNEAQ (reference sequence). V was clipped by 4 bases and J by 4 bases, with 10 bases between them. CDR3 length equals 13 residues. The CDR3 DNA sequence: TGTGCCAGCAGCTCTGGACTGGGCACTGAAGCTTTCTTT. It encodes CASSSGLGTEAFF.

This clone was detected once. This chain joins TRBV6-5 and TRBJ2-7, with a possible D match to TRBD1 (6 bases). Per the germline V gene, CDR1 is MNHEY and CDR2 is SVGAGI. This CDR3 is 13 amino acids long. V was clipped by 6 bases and J by 6 bases, with 15 bases between them. For the CDR3, the DNA is TGTGCCAGCAGCATGCTTGCCAGGGGCGAGCAGTACTTC. Its translation is CASSMLARGEQYF.